This passage covers 7 T cell receptor beta chains from one sample sequenced in a study of control samples from healthy donors and cancer patients. Generated by immunoSEQ multiplex PCR, the TCRdb table keeps only in-frame clones and is missing some. The table includes 170,000 or so clones, nearly 90% detected once. Sequencing was carried out using blood. Source of these receptors: a woman aged 50 to 65 in good health.

The V and J genes are TRBV10-3 and TRBJ1-2, with 9 bases identical to TRBD1. The trim removed 7 bases at V and 7 bases at J, leaving 7 bases unmatched. This CDR3 has 13 amino acids. Germline-derived CDR1 and CDR2 are ENHRY and SYGVKD. CDR3 in DNA: TGTGCCATCACCCGGGACAGGGAGAGTGGCTACACCTTC. Protein sequence: CAITRDRESGYTF.

The CDR3 DNA follows: TGTGCCAGCAGCTACCGACTAGCGGGAGCAGCAGATACGCAGTATTTT. Amino acid sequence: CASSYRLAGAADTQYF. The chain combines TRBV5-6 with TRBJ2-3, with TRBD2 matching over 12 bases. The CDR3 runs to 16 residues. CDR1 SGHDT and CDR2 YYEEEE come from the germline V gene. After removal of 3 bases from V and 4 bases from J, the junction contained 6 bases not matched to a gene.

Comments on this clone: The junction departs from germline at one end; a sequencing error may be responsible. The genes are TRBV9 and TRBJ1-1, with 12 bases aligning to TRBD1. Germline CDR1 reads SGDLS; CDR2 reads YYNGEE. The CDR3 runs 14 residues. DNA for the CDR3: TGTGCCAGCAGCGTAGACGGGACAGGGGGCCCATATGACTTT. This encodes CASSVDGTGGPYDF.

In DNA, the CDR3 is TGTGCCAGCAGCCAGGGGGTATGGAACACTGAAGCTTTCTTT. Its translation: CASSQGVWNTEAFF. This chain links TRBV7-2 with TRBJ1-1, with 7 bases fitting TRBD1. This CDR3 is built from 14 residues. The germline V gene encodes CDR1 SGHTA and CDR2 FQGNSA. V trimming: 5 bases; J trimming: 1 base; junction bases outside the gene matches: 4.

This rearrangement joins TRBV11-2 to TRBJ2-1; 7 positions match TRBD2. Germline V lookup: CDR1 SGHAT, CDR2 FQNNGV. This CDR3 has 16 amino acids. Trimming removed 5 bases from V and 7 bases from J; junction bases left unmatched: 14. The CDR3 sequence: CASSEPSSGARNEQFF. The CDR3 nucleotides are TGTGCCAGCAGCGAACCCTCCAGCGGGGCGAGGAATGAGCAGTTCTTC.

The gene calls are TRBV10-3 and TRBJ2-3; TRBD2 aligns across 9 bases. In germline, CDR1 is ENHRY, CDR2 SYGVKD. This CDR3 is 15 amino acids long. With V trimmed by 6 bases and J by 2 bases, 6 bases remained unmatched. The CDR3 loop is CAIRRLAELTDTQYF. Written as DNA, the CDR3 is TGTGCCATCAGAAGACTAGCGGAACTCACAGATACGCAGTATTTT.

CDR3 bases: TGTGCCAGCAGTTATTCCGGAGGGACTGATCTTAGCAATCAGCCCCAGCATTTT. Encoded protein: CASSYSGGTDLSNQPQHF. This rearrangement joins TRBV28 to TRBJ1-5, with a tentative D call TRBD1 (5 bases). The CDR3 contains 18 residues. The V gene's germline CDR1 is MDHEN and CDR2 SYDVKM. The V and J ends lost 4 bases and 0 bases respectively, with 19 bases between them.